This TCR beta chain originates from a study of shared clonotypes between healthy human individuals. Original analysis: Without quality scores, immunoSEQ junctional reads could not be filtered like full-length reads. Profiled with immunoSEQ multiplex PCR; TCRdb holds only in-frame clones, not every one. V, J and clone size reflect that table, while D and trimming were determined from the DNA. The table lists 90,000 to 120,000 clones, over 65% of them singletons. This clone was seen at least ten times. Antigen unknown. CDR3 size: 17 residues. The V end was cut by 4 bases, the J end by 5 bases, with 21 bases between. Germline loops: CDR1 SEHNR, CDR2 FQNEAQ (reference sequence). Study observations and caveats: Only blood samples were collected, and tissue repertoires likely differ. About 5% was the fraction of naive CD4 clonotypes found shared across four donors. The study generally estimated greater richness for naive than memory subsets.

This TCR came from a woman aged 25 to 45 in good health. Source material: memory CD8+ T cells sorted from blood. Subset described: CD45RO+ cells pooled with CCR7-negative TemRA cells. V gene TRBV7-9 combines with J gene TRBJ2-1; weak D call: TRBD2 (5 bases). Here the CDR3 DNA reads TGTGCCAGCAGCTCTACCCTCCTTGGGAGTGGGAACAATGAGCAGTTCTTC. Translating gives CASSSTLLGSGNNEQFF.